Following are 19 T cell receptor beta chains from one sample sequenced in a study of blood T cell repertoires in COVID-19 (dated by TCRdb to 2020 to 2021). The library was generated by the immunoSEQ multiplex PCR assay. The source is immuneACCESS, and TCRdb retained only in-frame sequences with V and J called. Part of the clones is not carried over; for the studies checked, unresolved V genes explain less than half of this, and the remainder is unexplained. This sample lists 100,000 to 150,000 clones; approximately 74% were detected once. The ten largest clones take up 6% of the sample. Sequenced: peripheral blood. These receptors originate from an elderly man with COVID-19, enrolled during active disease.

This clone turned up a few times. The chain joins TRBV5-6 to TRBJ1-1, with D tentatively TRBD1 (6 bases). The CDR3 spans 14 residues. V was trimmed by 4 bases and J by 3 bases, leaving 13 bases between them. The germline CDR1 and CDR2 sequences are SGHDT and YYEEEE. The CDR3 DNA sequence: TGTGCCAGCAGCCTAGAGAGGGGGTACACTGAAGCTTTCTTT. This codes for CASSLERGYTEAFF.

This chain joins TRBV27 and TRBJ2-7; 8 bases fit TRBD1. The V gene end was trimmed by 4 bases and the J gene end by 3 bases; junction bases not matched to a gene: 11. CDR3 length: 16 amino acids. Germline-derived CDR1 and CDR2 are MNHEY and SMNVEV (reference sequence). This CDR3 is CASSSSTGGYNYEQYF. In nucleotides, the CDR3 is TGTGCCAGCAGTTCATCAACAGGGGGGTATAACTACGAGCAGTACTTC.

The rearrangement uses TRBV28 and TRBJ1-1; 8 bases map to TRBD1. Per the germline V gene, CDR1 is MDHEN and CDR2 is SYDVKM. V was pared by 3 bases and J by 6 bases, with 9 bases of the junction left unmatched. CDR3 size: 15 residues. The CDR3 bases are TGTGCCAGCAGTTTTACCGGGACAGGATTGGCTGAAGCTTTCTTT. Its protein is CASSFTGTGLAEAFF.

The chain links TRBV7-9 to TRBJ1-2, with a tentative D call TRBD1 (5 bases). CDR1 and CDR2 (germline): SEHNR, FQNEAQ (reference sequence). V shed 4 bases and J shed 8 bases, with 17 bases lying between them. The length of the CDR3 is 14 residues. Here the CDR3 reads CASSSQGSSWGYTF. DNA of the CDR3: TGTGCCAGCAGCTCCCAGGGCTCCAGTTGGGGCTACACCTTC.

For the CDR3, the DNA is TGTGCCAGCAGCCTTAGCGGGGGCACCGGGGAGCTGTTTTTT. Translated, it gives CASSLSGGTGELFF. This chain connects TRBV6-6 to TRBJ2-2, with TRBD2 matching over 9 bases. V trimming: 6 bases; J trimming: 4 bases; junction bases outside the gene matches: 3. Germline loops: CDR1 MNHNY, CDR2 SVGAGI (reference sequence). The CDR3 consists of 14 residues.

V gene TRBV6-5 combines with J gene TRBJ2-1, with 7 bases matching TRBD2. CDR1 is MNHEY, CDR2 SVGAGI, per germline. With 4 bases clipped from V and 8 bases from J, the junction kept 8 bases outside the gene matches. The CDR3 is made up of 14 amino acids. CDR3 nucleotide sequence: TGTGCCAGCAGTTCTCGACTAGCACCATATGAGCAGTTCTTC. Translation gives CASSSRLAPYEQFF.

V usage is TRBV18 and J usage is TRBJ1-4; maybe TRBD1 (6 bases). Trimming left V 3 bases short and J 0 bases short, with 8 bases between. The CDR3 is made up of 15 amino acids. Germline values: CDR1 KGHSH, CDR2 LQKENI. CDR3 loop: CASSPRQATNEKLFF. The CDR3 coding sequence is TGTGCCAGCTCACCCCGACAGGCAACTAATGAAAAACTGTTTTTT.

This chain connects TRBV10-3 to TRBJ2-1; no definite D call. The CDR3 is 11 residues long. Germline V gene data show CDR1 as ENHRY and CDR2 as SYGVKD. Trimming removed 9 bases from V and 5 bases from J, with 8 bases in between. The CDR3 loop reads CAMRANNEQFF. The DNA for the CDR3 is TGTGCCATGCGAGCTAACAATGAGCAGTTCTTC.

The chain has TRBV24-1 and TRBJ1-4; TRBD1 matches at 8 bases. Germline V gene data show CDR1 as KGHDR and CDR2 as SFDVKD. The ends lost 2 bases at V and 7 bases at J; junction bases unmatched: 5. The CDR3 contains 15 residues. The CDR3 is CATSDSTGVGEKLFF. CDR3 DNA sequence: TGTGCCACCAGTGATTCGACAGGGGTGGGTGAAAAACTGTTTTTT.

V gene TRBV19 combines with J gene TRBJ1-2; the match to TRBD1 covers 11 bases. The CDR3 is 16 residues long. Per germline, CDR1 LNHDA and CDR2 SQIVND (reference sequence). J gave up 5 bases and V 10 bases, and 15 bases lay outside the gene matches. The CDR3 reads CATLAGTGGSFYGYTF. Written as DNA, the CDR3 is TGTGCCACCCTAGCCGGGACAGGGGGATCTTTTTATGGCTACACCTTC.

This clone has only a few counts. This chain's CDR3 is CASSLVRGEQFF. The CDR3 nucleotides read TGTGCCAGCAGCTTAGTGCGGGGCGAGCAGTTCTTC. The V call is TRBV11-2, the J call TRBJ2-1; perhaps TRBD2 as D (6 bases). This CDR3 has 12 residues. Germline CDR1 reads SGHAT; CDR2 reads FQNNGV. With 1 base removed from V and 10 bases from J, the gap between germline ends came to 8 bases.

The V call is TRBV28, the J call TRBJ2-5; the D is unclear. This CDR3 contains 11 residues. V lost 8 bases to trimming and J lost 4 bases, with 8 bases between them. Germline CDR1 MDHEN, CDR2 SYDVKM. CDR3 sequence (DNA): TGTGCCAGCGGGCTGAGAGAGACCCAGTACTTC. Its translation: CASGLRETQYF.

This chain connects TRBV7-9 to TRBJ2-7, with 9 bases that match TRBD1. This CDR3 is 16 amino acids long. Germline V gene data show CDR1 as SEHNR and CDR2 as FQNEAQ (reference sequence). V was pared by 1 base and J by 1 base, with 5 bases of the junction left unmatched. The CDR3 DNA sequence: TGTGCCAGCAGCTTAGGGGGACAGGGCCTATCCTACGAGCAGTACTTC. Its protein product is CASSLGGQGLSYEQYF.

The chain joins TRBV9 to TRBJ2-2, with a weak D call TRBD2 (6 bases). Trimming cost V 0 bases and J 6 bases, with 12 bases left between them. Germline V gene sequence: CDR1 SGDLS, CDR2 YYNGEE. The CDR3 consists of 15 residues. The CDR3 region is CASSVDGRSAGELFF. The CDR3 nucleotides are TGTGCCAGCAGCGTAGACGGGAGAAGCGCCGGGGAGCTGTTTTTT.

The CDR3 coding sequence is TGTGCCTGGAGTGTAAGAGGGTTTCAGCCCCAGCATTTT. Its translation: CAWSVRGFQPQHF. The rearrangement uses TRBV30 and TRBJ1-5; D uncertain. The V and J ends lost 0 bases and 6 bases respectively, with 9 bases between them. Germline V gene lookup returns CDR1 GTSNPN and CDR2 SVGIG (reference sequence). The CDR3 consists of 13 residues.

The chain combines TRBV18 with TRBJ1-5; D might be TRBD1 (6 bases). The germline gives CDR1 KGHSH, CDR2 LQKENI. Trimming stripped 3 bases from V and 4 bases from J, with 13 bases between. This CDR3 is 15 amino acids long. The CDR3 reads CASSPSGDWNQPQHF. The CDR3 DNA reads TGTGCCAGCTCACCGTCAGGGGATTGGAATCAGCCCCAGCATTTT.

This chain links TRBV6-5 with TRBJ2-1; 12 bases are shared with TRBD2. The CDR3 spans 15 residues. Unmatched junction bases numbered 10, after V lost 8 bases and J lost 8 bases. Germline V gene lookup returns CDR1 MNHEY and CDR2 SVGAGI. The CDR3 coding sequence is TGTGCCAGCGGGCGTCTAGCGGGAGGGCCGTATGAGCAGTTCTTC. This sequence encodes CASGRLAGGPYEQFF.

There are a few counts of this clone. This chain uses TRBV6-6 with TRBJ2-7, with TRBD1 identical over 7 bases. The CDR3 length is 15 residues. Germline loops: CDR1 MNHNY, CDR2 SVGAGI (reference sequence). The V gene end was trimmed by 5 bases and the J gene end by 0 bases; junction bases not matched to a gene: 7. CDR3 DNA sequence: TGTGCCAGCAGTCTCGACAGGGTATTCTCCTACGAGCAGTACTTC. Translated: CASSLDRVFSYEQYF.

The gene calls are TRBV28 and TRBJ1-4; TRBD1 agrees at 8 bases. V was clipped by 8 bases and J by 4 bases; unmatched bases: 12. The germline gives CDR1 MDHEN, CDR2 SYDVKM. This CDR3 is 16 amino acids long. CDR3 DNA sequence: TGTGCCAGCTTTAGTGGTTTTGGACAGGGTAATGAAAAACTGTTTTTT. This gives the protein CASFSGFGQGNEKLFF. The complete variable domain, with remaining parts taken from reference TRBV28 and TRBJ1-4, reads DVKVTQSSRYLVKRTGEKVFLECVQDMDHENMFWYRQDPGLGLRLIYFSYDVKMKEKGDIPEGYSVSREKKERFSLILESASTNQTSMYLCASFSGFGQGNEKLFFGSGTQLSVL.